This TCR beta chain derives from a study of cytomegalovirus exposure and HLA in healthy donors. Vbeta (60) and Jbeta (13) primers were used in the PCR. Profiled with immunoSEQ multiplex PCR; TCRdb holds only in-frame clones, not every one. The sample lists 120,000 or so clones; about two thirds were seen once. V lost 2 bases and J lost 4, with 12 bases in between. Germline V gene lookup returns CDR1 SGDLS and CDR2 YYNGEE. The CDR3 has 14 amino acids. The source material was PBMCs. The receptor comes from a man between 25 and 39 years old in good health and CMV-seronegative. This chain joins TRBV9 and TRBJ1-1, with D maybe TRBD1 (5 bases). The CDR3 sequence: CASSVVGEVTEAFF. As DNA, the CDR3 is TGTGCCAGCAGCGTTGTAGGGGAGGTCACTGAAGCTTTCTTT.